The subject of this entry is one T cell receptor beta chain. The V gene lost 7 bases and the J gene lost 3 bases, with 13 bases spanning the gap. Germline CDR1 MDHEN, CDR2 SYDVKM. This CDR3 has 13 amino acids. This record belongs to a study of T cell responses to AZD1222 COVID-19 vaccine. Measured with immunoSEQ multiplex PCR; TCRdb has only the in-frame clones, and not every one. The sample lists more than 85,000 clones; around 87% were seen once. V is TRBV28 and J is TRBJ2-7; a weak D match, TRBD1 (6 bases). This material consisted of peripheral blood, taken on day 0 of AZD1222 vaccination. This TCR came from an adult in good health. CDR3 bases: TGTGCCAGCAACAGGGCTATGAACTACGAGCAGTACTTC. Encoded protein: CASNRAMNYEQYF.